One and the same sample provided the 2 T cell receptor beta chains below, sequenced in a study of low-dose radiotherapy and immunotherapy resistance in tumors. With TRAV- and TRBV-specific primers, first-strand cDNA was made, covering the alpha and beta chains. A roughly 20-cycle PCR with a constant-region primer and V-primer adapter amplified TCRs. Via MiXCR, TCRdb re-called the reads, giving one row per CDR3 protein. The sample holds 15,000 to 20,000 distinct CDR3 sequences, about 73% seen once. These receptor sequences come from a human donor with advanced metastatic prostate, ovarian, gallbladder or colorectal cancer (not recorded which). This table probably holds off-target reads from a library built for another chain.

This chain uses TRBV6-1 with TRBJ2-2; 7 bases map to TRBD2. Unmatched junction bases numbered 10, after V lost 8 bases and J lost 4 bases. Germline CDR1 is MNHNS and CDR2 is SASEGT. The CDR3 contains 15 residues. The CDR3, as DNA: TGTGCCAGCGGGGGGGGAACAGCAGCCACCGGGGAGCTGTTTTTT. Translated, it gives CASGGGTAATGELFF.

The chain uses TRBV5-5 and TRBJ1-5; D possibly corresponds to TRBD1 (5 bases). Trimming took 4 bases from V and 1 from J, leaving 12 bases between them. The CDR3 runs 15 residues. The germline gives CDR1 SGHKS, CDR2 YYEKEE (reference sequence). CDR3 in DNA: TGTGCCAGCAGCCGGACCGGGGACAGCAATCAGCCCCAGCATTTT. Residues: CASSRTGDSNQPQHF.